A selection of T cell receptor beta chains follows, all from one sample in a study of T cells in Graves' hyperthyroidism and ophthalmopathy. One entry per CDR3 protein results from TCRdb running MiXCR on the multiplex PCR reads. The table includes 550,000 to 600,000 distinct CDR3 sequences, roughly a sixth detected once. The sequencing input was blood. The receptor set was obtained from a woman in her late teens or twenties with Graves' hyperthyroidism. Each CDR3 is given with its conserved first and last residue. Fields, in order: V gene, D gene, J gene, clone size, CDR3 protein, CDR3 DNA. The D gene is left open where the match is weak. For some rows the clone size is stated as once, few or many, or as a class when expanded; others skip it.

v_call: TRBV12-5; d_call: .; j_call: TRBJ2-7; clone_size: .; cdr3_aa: CASGLVLHGGNYEQYF; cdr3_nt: TGTGCTAGTGGTTTGGTACTCCACGGGGGAAATTACGAGCAGTACTTC
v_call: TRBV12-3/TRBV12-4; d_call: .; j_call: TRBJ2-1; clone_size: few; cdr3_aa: CASSLRLTEQFF; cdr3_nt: TGTGCCAGCAGTTTAAGGCTAACTGAGCAGTTCTTC
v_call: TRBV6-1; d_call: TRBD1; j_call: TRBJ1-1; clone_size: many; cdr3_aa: CASSGTAEAFF; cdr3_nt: TGTGCCAGCAGCGGGACAGCTGAAGCTTTCTTT
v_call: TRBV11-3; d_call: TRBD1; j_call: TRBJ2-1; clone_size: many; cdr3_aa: CASSSTGDEQFF; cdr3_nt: TGTGCCAGCAGCTCGACAGGGGATGAGCAGTTCTTC
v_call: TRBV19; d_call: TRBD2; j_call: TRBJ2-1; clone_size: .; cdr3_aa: CASSIPSGGARNEQFF; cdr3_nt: TGTGCCAGTAGTATACCTAGCGGGGGGGCAAGGAATGAGCAGTTCTTC
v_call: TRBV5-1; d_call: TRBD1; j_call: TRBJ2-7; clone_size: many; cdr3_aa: CASSATGWISEQYF; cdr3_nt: TGCGCCAGCAGCGCGACAGGGTGGATAAGCGAGCAGTACTTC
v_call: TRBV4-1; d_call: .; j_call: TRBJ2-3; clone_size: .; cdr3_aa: CASSLGGLTQYF; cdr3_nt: TGCGCCAGCAGCCTCGGCGGATTGACGCAGTATTTT
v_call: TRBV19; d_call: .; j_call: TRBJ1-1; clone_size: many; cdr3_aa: CASSPGRMNTEAFF; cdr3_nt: TGTGCCAGCAGTCCAGGACGGATGAACACTGAAGCTTTCTTT
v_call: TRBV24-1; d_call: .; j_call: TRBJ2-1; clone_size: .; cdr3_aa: CATSDVKVGGTAYNEQFF; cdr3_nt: TGTGCCACCAGTGATGTGAAAGTAGGCGGGACAGCCTACAATGAGCAGTTCTTC
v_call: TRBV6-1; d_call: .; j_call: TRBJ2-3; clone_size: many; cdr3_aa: CASSPAGTDTQYF; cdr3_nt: TGTGCCAGCAGTCCCGCCGGGACAGATACGCAGTATTTT
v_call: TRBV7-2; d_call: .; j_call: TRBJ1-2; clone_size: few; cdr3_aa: CASSYTNYGYTF; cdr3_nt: TGTGCCAGCAGCTATACTAACTATGGCTACACCTTC
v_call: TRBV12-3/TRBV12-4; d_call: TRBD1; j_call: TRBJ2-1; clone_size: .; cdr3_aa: CASSSGTEKREQFF; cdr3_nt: TGTGCCAGCAGTTCCGGGACAGAGAAACGTGAGCAGTTCTTC
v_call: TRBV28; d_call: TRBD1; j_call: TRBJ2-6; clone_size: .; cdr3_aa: CASSSETGGGGANVLTF; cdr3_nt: TGTGCCAGCAGTTCCGAGACAGGGGGCGGTGGGGCCAACGTCCTGACTTTC
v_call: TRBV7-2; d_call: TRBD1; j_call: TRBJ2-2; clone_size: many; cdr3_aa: CASSLGGQGATGELFF; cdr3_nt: TGTGCCAGCAGCTTAGGTGGACAGGGGGCGACCGGGGAGCTGTTTTTT
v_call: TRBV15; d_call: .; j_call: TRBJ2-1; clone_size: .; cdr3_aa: CATSTLSGEQFF; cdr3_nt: TGTGCCACCAGCACTCTTAGCGGTGAGCAGTTCTTC
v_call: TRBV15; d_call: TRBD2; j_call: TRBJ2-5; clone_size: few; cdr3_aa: CATSRVRGGVETQYF; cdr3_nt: TGTGCCACCAGCAGAGTGCGGGGGGGCGTAGAGACCCAGTACTTC
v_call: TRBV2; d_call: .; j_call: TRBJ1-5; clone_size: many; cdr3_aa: CASRDITRGDQPQHF; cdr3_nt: TGTGCCAGCAGGGACATCACTCGTGGGGATCAGCCCCAGCATTTT
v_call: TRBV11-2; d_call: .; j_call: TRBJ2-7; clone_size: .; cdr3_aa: CASSLVGRWGEQYF; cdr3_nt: TGTGCCAGCAGCTTAGTGGGCAGGTGGGGGGAGCAGTACTTC
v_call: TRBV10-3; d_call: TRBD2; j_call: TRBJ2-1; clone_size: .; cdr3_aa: CAISESLAGSNEQFF; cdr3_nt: TGTGCCATCAGTGAGTCGTTAGCGGGATCCAATGAGCAGTTCTTC
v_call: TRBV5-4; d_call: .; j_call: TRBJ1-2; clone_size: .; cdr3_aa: CASSSDRIAGGYTF; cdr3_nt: TGTGCCAGCAGCTCGGACCGGATCGCGGGGGGCTACACCTTC
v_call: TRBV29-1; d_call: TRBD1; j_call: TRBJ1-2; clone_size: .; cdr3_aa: CSVGRQGAFGYTF; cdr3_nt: TGCAGCGTGGGTAGACAGGGGGCATTCGGCTACACCTTC
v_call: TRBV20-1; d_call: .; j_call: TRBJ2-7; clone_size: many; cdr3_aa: CSARDPTGNFYEQYF; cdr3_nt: TGCAGTGCTAGAGATCCCACAGGGAATTTCTACGAGCAGTACTTC
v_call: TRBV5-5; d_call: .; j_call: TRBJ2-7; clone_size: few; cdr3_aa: CASRGVGYEQYF; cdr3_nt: TGTGCCAGCAGGGGCGTAGGCTACGAGCAGTACTTC
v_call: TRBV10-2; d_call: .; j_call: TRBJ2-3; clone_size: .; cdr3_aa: CASSLLSRGADTQYF; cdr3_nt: TGCGCCAGCAGTCTTCTCTCAAGGGGAGCAGATACGCAGTATTTT
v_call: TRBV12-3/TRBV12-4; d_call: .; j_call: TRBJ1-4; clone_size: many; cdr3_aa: CASSPSHTTNEKLFF; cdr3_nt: TGTGCCAGCAGTCCAAGCCATACAACTAATGAAAAACTGTTTTTT
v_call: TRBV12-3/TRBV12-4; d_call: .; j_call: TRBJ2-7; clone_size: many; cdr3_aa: CASSLRRVSYEQYF; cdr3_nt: TGTGCCAGCAGTTTAAGAAGGGTCTCCTACGAGCAGTACTTC
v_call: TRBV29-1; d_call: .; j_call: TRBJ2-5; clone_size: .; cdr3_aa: CSVAHIRGEETQYF; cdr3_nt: TGCAGCGTGGCCCATATTCGGGGAGAAGAGACCCAGTACTTC